The 16 T cell receptor beta chains presented below share a single source sample, sequenced in a study of molecular identifiers for immune sequencing clone quantification. TCRdb redid the calling of the PCR reads with MiXCR, one entry per CDR3 protein. The data contain 460,000 or so distinct CDR3 sequences, around 21% of them singletons. The sample was naive CD8+ T cells from blood, with Jurkat cell RNA spiked in. Described subset: FACS-sorted CD8+CD4-CCR7+CD45RA+ naive T cells. These receptors came from a human donor in good health. Some libraries in this study had Jurkat cell RNA spiked in.

With regard to this clonotype: The conserved final phenylalanine or tryptophan is absent from the CDR3, which likely points to a read error. The chain links TRBV20-1 to TRBJ1-5; D is uncertain. The CDR3 covers 12 residues. With 2 bases removed from V and 4 bases from J, the gap between germline ends came to 6 bases. Germline loops: CDR1 DFQATT, CDR2 SNEGSKA (reference sequence). For the CDR3, the DNA is TGCAGTGCTAGAACGCGAAATCAGCCCCAGCATTCT. As protein: CSARTRNQPQHS.

This clonotype was seen ten or more times. This sequence joins TRBV5-6 and TRBJ1-5; tentatively, D is TRBD1 (6 bases). In germline, CDR1 is SGHDT, CDR2 YYEEEE. V dropped 3 bases and J dropped 6 bases, with 13 bases sitting between them. This CDR3 contains 14 residues. Here the CDR3 DNA reads TGTGCCAGCAGCTCCTACAGGGACGGTCAGCCCCAGCATTTT. Its translation is CASSSYRDGQPQHF.

J is TRBJ2-5 and V is TRBV7-2, with TRBD1 identical over 8 bases. Germline lookup yields CDR1 SGHTA and CDR2 FQGNSA. Trimming cost V 5 bases and J 5 bases; bases outside gene matches: 13. This CDR3 comprises 16 residues. CDR3 DNA: TGTGCCAGCAGCCTCGACAGGGGCGGATATTCGGAGACCCAGTACTTC. Encoded protein: CASSLDRGGYSETQYF.

As to this clonotype: This likely comes from a read error, as the CDR3 has no conserved phenylalanine or tryptophan at its end. The CDR3 nucleotides read TGTGCCAGCGTGGAAAATAAAGCTTTCCTT. Amino acids: CASVENKAFL. The chain carries TRBV28 and TRBJ1-1; D call uncertain. Germline V gene lookup returns CDR1 MDHEN and CDR2 SYDVKM. V lost 8 bases and J 9 bases, leaving 10 bases between the germline ends. This CDR3 contains 10 residues.

The chain is built from TRBV18 and TRBJ2-1; TRBD2 is a possible D gene (5 bases). Germline V gene data show CDR1 as KGHSH and CDR2 as LQKENI. The V and J ends lost 0 bases and 5 bases respectively, with 17 bases between them. The CDR3 sequence is 17 residues long. The CDR3 loop reads CASSPPSPAEINNEQFF. As DNA, the CDR3 is TGTGCCAGCTCACCACCGTCTCCAGCGGAGATAAACAATGAGCAGTTCTTC.

The chain links TRBV30 to TRBJ1-4, with a tentative D call TRBD1 (5 bases). CDR3 length: 13 residues. Trimming left V 2 bases short and J 8 bases short, with 12 bases between. The germline CDR1 and CDR2 sequences are GTSNPN and SVGIG (reference sequence). The CDR3: CAWSKGANEKLFF. The CDR3 DNA reads TGTGCCTGGAGTAAAGGGGCGAACGAAAAACTGTTTTTT.

This clonotype was counted between two and nine times. The chain joins TRBV29-1 to TRBJ2-7; 8 positions agree with TRBD1. From germline, CDR1 is SQVTM and CDR2 ANQGSEA. This CDR3 spans 14 amino acids. With V trimmed by 6 bases and J by 2 bases, 9 bases remained unmatched. The CDR3 nucleotides are TGCAGCGTGTCCGGGACAGGAGACCCCTACGAGCAGTACTTC. This gives the protein CSVSGTGDPYEQYF.

In this sample, this clonotype turned up many times. This chain uses TRBV6-1 with TRBJ2-3, with unresolved D. This CDR3 has 15 residues. CDR1 is MNHNS and CDR2 is SASEGT in the germline V gene. V lost 3 bases and J 2 bases, leaving 12 bases between the germline ends. CDR3 bases: TGTGCCAGCAGTGAGAGCAGCTATTCCACAGATACGCAGTATTTT. Its protein product is CASSESSYSTDTQYF.

This clonotype was observed at least ten times. The rearrangement joins TRBV29-1 to TRBJ2-3; D may be TRBD2 (5 bases). CDR3 length: 17 residues. The V and J ends lost 3 bases and 1 base respectively, with 20 bases between them. Per the germline V gene, CDR1 is SQVTM and CDR2 is ANQGSEA. CDR3 loop: CSVEWLEASPGTDTQYF. Here the CDR3 DNA reads TGCAGCGTTGAGTGGTTAGAAGCTAGCCCGGGCACAGATACGCAGTATTTT.

This clonotype was counted a few times. This chain uses TRBV6-6 with TRBJ2-2, with no clear D. Germline V gene lookup returns CDR1 MNHNY and CDR2 SVGAGI (reference sequence). V was cut by 6 bases and J by 0 bases, with 11 bases left in between. The CDR3 is made up of 15 amino acids. The CDR3 loop is CASSKWTTNTGELFF. The CDR3 DNA is TGTGCCAGCAGCAAATGGACGACGAACACCGGGGAGCTGTTTTTT.

This clonotype has more than one count but fewer than ten. The CDR3 DNA follows: TGCGCCAGCTCCGTGGGGGGTGGTGAGCAGTTCTTC. This encodes CASSVGGGEQFF. The chain joins TRBV10-2 to TRBJ2-1; perhaps TRBD2 as D (6 bases). Germline lookup yields CDR1 WSHSY and CDR2 SAAADI. V was pared by 8 bases and J by 9 bases, with 14 bases between. The CDR3 runs to 12 residues.

This clonotype was detected ten times or more. The J gene is TRBJ1-1, the V gene TRBV5-1; 8 bases are a match to TRBD1. Germline V gene data show CDR1 as SGHRS and CDR2 as YFSETQ. V lost 2 bases and J lost 7; bases outside the gene matches: 4. The CDR3 spans 13 residues. This CDR3 reads CASSFETGDEAFF. CDR3 nucleotide sequence: TGCGCCAGCAGCTTTGAGACAGGGGATGAAGCTTTCTTT. Combining the CDR3 with reference TRBV5-1 and TRBJ1-1 gives the whole variable domain KAGVTQTPRYLIKTRGQQVTLSCSPISGHRSVSWYQQTPGQGLQFLFEYFSETQRNKGNFPGRFSGRQFSNSRSEMNVSTLELGDSALYLCASSFETGDEAFFGQGTRLTVV.

As regards this clonotype: Being one base from a much bigger clone, this may be a read error. The chain has TRBV11-2 and TRBJ2-1; D uncertain. The V gene's germline CDR1 is SGHAT and CDR2 FQNNGV. The CDR3 has 11 residues. CDR3 bases: TGTGCCAGCAGCTTTCAAGATGAGCAGTCCTTC. It is translated as CASSFQDEQSF.

This sequence joins TRBV20-1 and TRBJ2-1; 7 bases line up with TRBD1. V shed 5 bases and J 3 bases; nucleotides not matched to a gene: 10. CDR1 and CDR2 from the germline V gene are DFQATT and SNEGSKA (reference sequence). The CDR3 is 15 residues long. The CDR3 reads CSAGPTGDFYNEQFF. DNA for the CDR3: TGCAGTGCTGGCCCCACAGGGGATTTCTACAATGAGCAGTTCTTC.

At least ten counts were recorded for this clonotype. The V and J genes are TRBV29-1 and TRBJ2-7, with D unclear. This CDR3 is 15 amino acids long. From germline, CDR1 is SQVTM and CDR2 ANQGSEA. The V end lost 6 bases, the J end lost 5 bases, and 23 bases lay between the germline ends. In DNA, the CDR3 is TGCAGCGTATACGCCAAGGGATATTACGGCGACGAGCAGTACTTC. Amino acid sequence: CSVYAKGYYGDEQYF.

The sample holds a few counts of this clonotype. V usage is TRBV20-1 and J usage is TRBJ2-7, with 8 bases fitting TRBD2. The CDR3 is 18 amino acids. The trim removed 6 bases at V and 0 bases at J, leaving 19 bases unmatched. Germline assignment: CDR1 DFQATT and CDR2 SNEGSKA (reference sequence). The CDR3 sequence is CSARPTGLETLSSYEQYF. The DNA of the CDR3 is TGCAGTGCCAGACCGACGGGACTAGAAACTTTAAGCTCCTACGAGCAGTACTTC.